The 11 T cell receptor beta chains below all came from one sample that was sequenced in a study of blood T cell repertoires in COVID-19. Method: immunoSEQ multiplex PCR; TCRdb's copy keeps in-frame clones and lacks some. The sample consists of 90,000 to 120,000 clones, about four fifths of them appearing once. Sample: peripheral blood. Receptors originate from a human donor in a cohort sampled during active COVID-19.

The V call is TRBV3-1 (or the pseudogene TRBV3-2), the J call TRBJ2-6; perhaps TRBD1 as D (6 bases). Trimming left V 1 base short and J 0 bases short, with 10 bases between. This CDR3 comprises 17 residues. Germline V gene lookup returns CDR1 LGHDT and CDR2 YNNKEL (reference sequence). For the CDR3, the DNA is TGTGCCAGCAGCCAAGGACAGGCGATCTCTGGGGCCAACGTCCTGACTTTC. It codes for CASSQGQAISGANVLTF.

The V and J genes are TRBV5-4 and TRBJ2-1; perhaps TRBD2 as D (6 bases). Deletions cut 4 bases from V and 0 bases from J, with 14 bases between. The CDR3 spans 16 residues. Germline lookup yields CDR1 SGHNT and CDR2 YYREEE (reference sequence). The CDR3 here is CASSRRAESSYNEQFF. Written as DNA, the CDR3 is TGTGCCAGCAGCCGGAGGGCGGAGAGCTCCTACAATGAGCAGTTCTTC.

The gene calls are TRBV28 and TRBJ1-1; D gene ambiguous. V was pared by 2 bases and J by 5 bases, with 18 bases between. CDR1 and CDR2 from the germline V gene are MDHEN and SYDVKM. This CDR3 spans 16 amino acids. The CDR3 DNA is TGTGCCAGCAGTTTAACTTTTAGTCAATCGGGGACTGAAGCTTTCTTT. Translating gives CASSLTFSQSGTEAFF.

This chain connects TRBV30 to TRBJ2-1; TRBD2 matches 8 bases. Germline CDR1 is GTSNPN and CDR2 is SVGIG (reference sequence). This CDR3 spans 16 amino acids. V shed 1 base, J shed 3 bases, and the junction held 8 bases outside the gene matches. CDR3 sequence (DNA): TGTGCCTGGAGTGCCCCGGGGGGGGCCAACTACAATGAGCAGTTCTTC. The encoded protein is CAWSAPGGANYNEQFF.

The count of this clone is one. The chain is built from TRBV19 and TRBJ1-1, with 8 nucleotides matching TRBD1. This CDR3 spans 14 amino acids. V shed 7 bases, J shed 4 bases, and the junction held 8 bases outside the gene matches. CDR1 is LNHDA, CDR2 SQIVND, per germline (reference sequence). The CDR3 sequence: CASTWTGMSTEAFF. DNA for the CDR3: TGTGCCAGTACCTGGACAGGGATGAGCACTGAAGCTTTCTTT.

The chain couples TRBV28 to TRBJ2-7; TRBD1 matches 10 bases. CDR1 is MDHEN and CDR2 is SYDVKM in the germline V gene. V dropped 7 bases and J dropped 0; count of bases not matched to a gene: 6. CDR3 length: 15 amino acids. The CDR3 is CASNYGQGGSYEQYF. The CDR3 DNA reads TGTGCCAGCAACTATGGACAGGGGGGCTCCTACGAGCAGTACTTC.

This clone was found once. V is TRBV6-6 and J is TRBJ2-3; D is unresolved. The germline V gene has CDR1 MNHNY and CDR2 SVGAGI (reference sequence). V was clipped by 4 bases and J by 5 bases, with 4 bases between them. The CDR3 sequence is 11 residues long. In nucleotides, the CDR3 is TGTGCCAGCAGTTCTATAGATACGCAGTATTTT. Protein product: CASSSIDTQYF.

The chain employs TRBV7-8 and TRBJ1-4, with D hard to call. V was cut by 5 bases and J by 8 bases, with 9 bases left in between. This CDR3 has 12 amino acids. The germline gives CDR1 SGHVS, CDR2 FQNEAQ. In DNA form, the CDR3 reads TGTGCCAGCAGCCACTTAGAGGAAAAACTGTTTTTT. This codes for CASSHLEEKLFF.

The chain employs TRBV10-3 and TRBJ1-1; D not resolved. The CDR3 has 15 residues. V was pared by 0 bases and J by 5 bases, with 13 bases between. Germline CDR1 is ENHRY and CDR2 is SYGVKD. CDR3 nucleotide sequence: TGTGCCATCAGTGAGTCGGTCAGGACGGGGACTGAAGCTTTCTTT. It translates to CAISESVRTGTEAFF.

The chain is built from TRBV19 and TRBJ2-1; a weak D match, TRBD1 (5 bases). The CDR3 consists of 14 residues. Germline CDR1 LNHDA, CDR2 SQIVND (reference sequence). Trimming removed 5 bases at V and 4 bases at J, with 12 bases between. CDR3 DNA: TGTGCCAGTAGTGGGCAGGGCCTATACAATGAGCAGTTCTTC. This encodes CASSGQGLYNEQFF.

This chain joins TRBV18 and TRBJ2-1, with 13 nucleotides matching TRBD2. The CDR3 totals 21 residues. Trimming removed 3 bases from V and 1 base from J; junction bases left unmatched: 15. CDR1 and CDR2 (germline): KGHSH, LQKENI. The CDR3 loop is CASSPRAGLAGVMWSYNEQFF. The CDR3 bases are TGTGCCAGCTCACCGCGGGCCGGACTAGCGGGAGTAATGTGGTCCTACAATGAGCAGTTCTTC. The variable domain in full, with the rest retrieved from reference TRBV18 and TRBJ2-1, is NAGVMQNPRHLVRRRGQEARLRCSPMKGHSHVYWYRQLPEEGLKFMVYLQKENIIDESGMPKERFSAEFPKEGPSILRIQQVVRGDSAAYFCASSPRAGLAGVMWSYNEQFFGPGTRLTVL.